This TCR beta chain was observed in a study of blood T cell repertoires in COVID-19. Background on the study: The origin of the acute and convalescent COVID-19 samples was the United States, Italy and Spain.

Per the authors' pipeline: Amplification of reference gene primers was used by the study to estimate nucleated cell counts. Generated by immunoSEQ multiplex PCR, the TCRdb table keeps only in-frame clones and is missing some. V, J and clone size are taken as reported in that table, and D and trimming were inferred from the DNA itself. Here the sample spans roughly 240,000 clones, about 82% being singletons. This clone was seen once. Cohort 3 recovery required two negative PCRs, clearance, or symptom resolution. This TCR was recovered from a woman aged 45-60 years who had recovered from COVID-19. Source material: PBMCs or T cells enriched from blood (not recorded which).

The CDR3 loop reads CAWSVRGYYGYTF. Here the CDR3 DNA reads TGTGCCTGGAGTGTACGGGGGTACTATGGCTACACCTTC. The chain has TRBV30 and TRBJ1-2, with D possibly being TRBD1 (5 bases). V shed 0 bases and J shed 3 bases, with 8 bases lying between them. This CDR3 comprises 13 residues. Germline CDR1 is GTSNPN and CDR2 is SVGIG (reference sequence).